A selection of T cell receptor beta chains follows, all from one sample in a study of T cells in Graves' hyperthyroidism and ophthalmopathy. Each CDR3 protein gets one entry after TCRdb re-called the multiplex PCR reads with MiXCR. The data show 500,000 to 800,000 distinct CDR3 sequences, about 45% seen once. The sequencing input was peripheral blood or thyroid tissue (not recorded which). The receptors were gathered from an adult man with Graves' disease, either hyperthyroidism or ophthalmopathy (not recorded which). Both conserved end residues are part of each CDR3. The order of the fields is V gene, J gene, D gene, clone size, CDR3 DNA, CDR3 protein. A D gene is named only where the DNA matches it firmly. Clone size appears in some rows only: once, few, many, or a class for an expanded clone.

v_gene: TRBV12-3/TRBV12-4
j_gene: TRBJ2-5
d_gene: -
abundance: -
CDR3nt: TGTGCCTCTAGTTTCCGGCGGGAGACCCAGTACTTC
CDR3aa: CASSFRRETQYF

v_gene: TRBV2
j_gene: TRBJ1-2
d_gene: -
abundance: few
CDR3nt: TGTGCCAGCAGCGCTCAGGAATCTTGGTCCTACACCTTC
CDR3aa: CASSAQESWSYTF

v_gene: TRBV19
j_gene: TRBJ1-4
d_gene: TRBD1
abundance: -
CDR3nt: TGTGCCAGTAGGAACAGGGGGGAGGATGAAAAACTGTTTTTT
CDR3aa: CASRNRGEDEKLFF

v_gene: TRBV7-9
j_gene: TRBJ1-1
d_gene: -
abundance: -
CDR3nt: TGTGCCAGCAGCTTACCACACCAGAACACTGAAGCTTTCTTT
CDR3aa: CASSLPHQNTEAFF

v_gene: TRBV5-1
j_gene: TRBJ2-7
d_gene: TRBD1
abundance: -
CDR3nt: TGCGCCAGCAGCGACGGGACAGAACTGTCCTACGAGCAGTACTTC
CDR3aa: CASSDGTELSYEQYF

v_gene: TRBV20-1
j_gene: TRBJ1-4
d_gene: -
abundance: -
CDR3nt: TGCAGTGCTCCCAGCCTGGTACAGACTAAAGGAAAACTGTTTTTT
CDR3aa: CSAPSLVQTKGKLFF

v_gene: TRBV4-2
j_gene: TRBJ2-7
d_gene: TRBD2
abundance: -
CDR3nt: TGTGCCAGCAGCCAAGAAGCCAGCGGGAGCAGGGAGCAGTACTTC
CDR3aa: CASSQEASGSREQYF

v_gene: TRBV19
j_gene: TRBJ1-5
d_gene: -
abundance: many
CDR3nt: TGTGCCAGTATGGAGGTAGGGATTAATCAGCCCCAGCATTTT
CDR3aa: CASMEVGINQPQHF

v_gene: TRBV5-1
j_gene: TRBJ2-7
d_gene: -
abundance: -
CDR3nt: TGCGCCAGCAGCTTAAAGGGTCTCGGCGAGCAGTACTTC
CDR3aa: CASSLKGLGEQYF

v_gene: TRBV7-8
j_gene: TRBJ2-2
d_gene: -
abundance: -
CDR3nt: TGTGCCAGCAGCTTACGACCGGGGGCGAGTACCGGGGAGCTGTTTTTT
CDR3aa: CASSLRPGASTGELFF

v_gene: TRBV29-1
j_gene: TRBJ1-5
d_gene: -
abundance: once
CDR3nt: TGCAGCGTTGAAGATCAAGGACTAGCGGGGGGTTCCTACGAGCATTTT
CDR3aa: CSVEDQGLAGGSYEHF

v_gene: TRBV10-2
j_gene: TRBJ1-2
d_gene: -
abundance: many
CDR3nt: TGCGCCAGCAGTGAGTCAGGGTTCTATGGCTACACCTTC
CDR3aa: CASSESGFYGYTF

v_gene: TRBV6-5
j_gene: TRBJ2-2
d_gene: TRBD1
abundance: -
CDR3nt: TGTGCCAGCAGCCGGGACAGGGGAGGGACCGGGGAGCTGTTTTTT
CDR3aa: CASSRDRGGTGELFF

v_gene: TRBV9
j_gene: TRBJ1-2
d_gene: -
abundance: -
CDR3nt: TGTGCCAGCAGCGTGTCTACGGAGAACTATGGCTACACCTTC
CDR3aa: CASSVSTENYGYTF

v_gene: TRBV19
j_gene: TRBJ1-1
d_gene: -
abundance: few
CDR3nt: TGTGCCAGTAGTACGAGCAGGGCAGGGACTGAAGCTTTCTTT
CDR3aa: CASSTSRAGTEAFF

v_gene: TRBV20-1
j_gene: TRBJ2-2
d_gene: -
abundance: once
CDR3nt: TGCAGTGCTAGTGGCGACTCTCTGGCCGGGGAGCTGTTTTTT
CDR3aa: CSASGDSLAGELFF

v_gene: TRBV29-1
j_gene: TRBJ2-7
d_gene: -
abundance: many
CDR3nt: TGCAGCGTAGCTAGCTACAGGAACTCCTACGAGCAGTACTTC
CDR3aa: CSVASYRNSYEQYF

v_gene: TRBV7-4
j_gene: TRBJ1-6
d_gene: -
abundance: -
CDR3nt: TGTGCCAGCAGCTTTGAGGGAGCAGAAAATTCACCCCTCCACTTT
CDR3aa: CASSFEGAENSPLHF

v_gene: TRBV10-3
j_gene: TRBJ1-1
d_gene: -
abundance: -
CDR3nt: TGTGCCATCAGTGCGACGAGCACTGAAGCTTTCTTT
CDR3aa: CAISATSTEAFF

v_gene: TRBV7-2
j_gene: TRBJ2-7
d_gene: -
abundance: many
CDR3nt: TGTGCCAGCAGCCCCCTCACAGGTAGAGACGAGCAGTACTTC
CDR3aa: CASSPLTGRDEQYF

v_gene: TRBV7-2
j_gene: TRBJ2-2
d_gene: -
abundance: many
CDR3nt: TGTGCCAGCAGCTTATCCGTCTCGAACACCGGGGAGCTGTTTTTT
CDR3aa: CASSLSVSNTGELFF

v_gene: TRBV20-1
j_gene: TRBJ1-6
d_gene: -
abundance: -
CDR3nt: TGCAGTGCTACTCCGGGAGCTAAAAATTCACCCCTCCACTTT
CDR3aa: CSATPGAKNSPLHF

v_gene: TRBV9
j_gene: TRBJ1-2
d_gene: TRBD1
abundance: many
CDR3nt: TGTGCCAGCAGCGTAGGGGCAGGGGGCGCGTGGAGCTATGGCTACACCTTC
CDR3aa: CASSVGAGGAWSYGYTF

v_gene: TRBV24-1
j_gene: TRBJ2-2
d_gene: -
abundance: -
CDR3nt: TGTGCCACCAGTGAATCGACAGGCAACACCGGGGAGCTGTTTTTT
CDR3aa: CATSESTGNTGELFF

v_gene: TRBV15
j_gene: TRBJ1-6
d_gene: -
abundance: -
CDR3nt: TGTGCCACCGCGGGGAGCTCCTATAATTCACCCCTCCACTTT
CDR3aa: CATAGSSYNSPLHF

v_gene: TRBV29-1
j_gene: TRBJ1-5
d_gene: -
abundance: -
CDR3nt: TGCAGCTTGGGGTTAGGGGGAAGCAATCAGCCCCAGCATTTT
CDR3aa: CSLGLGGSNQPQHF

v_gene: TRBV29-1
j_gene: TRBJ2-2
d_gene: -
abundance: many
CDR3nt: TGCAGCGTTGGATACACATACACCGGGGAGCTGTTTTTT
CDR3aa: CSVGYTYTGELFF

v_gene: TRBV5-1
j_gene: TRBJ2-7
d_gene: TRBD2
abundance: -
CDR3nt: TGCGCCAGCAGCCGTAGCGGGGGGGCCCGAGAGCAGTACTTC
CDR3aa: CASSRSGGAREQYF

v_gene: TRBV7-9
j_gene: TRBJ1-1
d_gene: -
abundance: many
CDR3nt: TGTGCCAGCCGTCTAGGGTTGGACACTGAAGCTTTCTTT
CDR3aa: CASRLGLDTEAFF

v_gene: TRBV7-9
j_gene: TRBJ2-7
d_gene: -
abundance: -
CDR3nt: TGTGCCAGCAGCTTAGAGGGCGGGCCTATGGACAAGCAGTACTTC
CDR3aa: CASSLEGGPMDKQYF

v_gene: TRBV11-3
j_gene: TRBJ1-1
d_gene: -
abundance: many
CDR3nt: TGTGCCAGCAGCCCCCGACAGAGACACACTGAAGCTTTCTTT
CDR3aa: CASSPRQRHTEAFF

v_gene: TRBV2
j_gene: TRBJ2-7
d_gene: -
abundance: many
CDR3nt: TGTGCCAGCCTCCGGGACACTGGATCCTACGAGCAGTACTTC
CDR3aa: CASLRDTGSYEQYF

v_gene: TRBV7-9
j_gene: TRBJ2-5
d_gene: -
abundance: -
CDR3nt: TGTGCCAGCAGCTTAGATCGGCCGAACAGGGAAGAGACCCAGTACTTC
CDR3aa: CASSLDRPNREETQYF

v_gene: TRBV24-1
j_gene: TRBJ1-2
d_gene: TRBD1
abundance: many
CDR3nt: TGTGCCACCAGTGACGCCACAGGGGGCGGCTATGGCTACACCTTC
CDR3aa: CATSDATGGGYGYTF

v_gene: TRBV2
j_gene: TRBJ1-2
d_gene: -
abundance: -
CDR3nt: TGTGCCAGCAGCCGGGGACTGCCCTATGGCTACACCTTC
CDR3aa: CASSRGLPYGYTF

v_gene: TRBV2
j_gene: TRBJ1-1
d_gene: TRBD1
abundance: many
CDR3nt: TGTGCCAGCGGAGGACAGGAGGGCTACACTGAAGCTTTCTTT
CDR3aa: CASGGQEGYTEAFF

v_gene: TRBV7-9
j_gene: TRBJ1-1
d_gene: TRBD1
abundance: -
CDR3nt: TGTGTCATCGGAGGGGGCGACGGCACTGAAGCTTTCTTT
CDR3aa: CVIGGGDGTEAFF

v_gene: TRBV24-1
j_gene: TRBJ1-1
d_gene: -
abundance: -
CDR3nt: TGTGCCACCAGCGCCTACATGAACACTGAAGCTTTCTTT
CDR3aa: CATSAYMNTEAFF

v_gene: TRBV11-2
j_gene: TRBJ1-5
d_gene: -
abundance: many
CDR3nt: TGTGCCAGCAGCCCAGGGTTGGGTCAGCCCCAGCATTTT
CDR3aa: CASSPGLGQPQHF

v_gene: TRBV29-1
j_gene: TRBJ2-7
d_gene: -
abundance: many
CDR3nt: TGCAGCGTTGAAGAAACAGGGGAGGTTTACGAGCAGTACTTC
CDR3aa: CSVEETGEVYEQYF

v_gene: TRBV11-1
j_gene: TRBJ1-5
d_gene: TRBD1
abundance: -
CDR3nt: TGTGCCAGCAGCTTCTACCCCGGGACAGGGGGTCAGCCCCAGCATTTT
CDR3aa: CASSFYPGTGGQPQHF

v_gene: TRBV2
j_gene: TRBJ2-2
d_gene: TRBD2
abundance: few
CDR3nt: TGTGCCAGCAGTGATCTAGCGGGGGAAACCGGGGAGCTGTTTTTT
CDR3aa: CASSDLAGETGELFF

v_gene: TRBV2
j_gene: TRBJ2-5
d_gene: TRBD2
abundance: many
CDR3nt: TGTGCCAGCAGTGACGACGGCGGGAGGGCCTACCGTGAGACCCAGTACTTC
CDR3aa: CASSDDGGRAYRETQYF

v_gene: TRBV24-1
j_gene: TRBJ1-1
d_gene: TRBD1
abundance: many
CDR3nt: TGTGCCACCAGTGATGCCAGGGGGCAGAACACTGAAGCTTTCTTT
CDR3aa: CATSDARGQNTEAFF

v_gene: TRBV2
j_gene: TRBJ2-7
d_gene: TRBD2
abundance: few
CDR3nt: TGTGCCAGCAGTGAATGGAGCGGGAGGGCTCCTTTC
CDR3aa: CASSEWSGRAPF